A single sample gave rise to the 13 T cell receptor beta chains below, sequenced in a study of cytomegalovirus exposure and HLA in healthy donors. Here immunoSEQ multiplex PCR was the method, and the copy in TCRdb shows in-frame clones only, minus some. Of 110,000 or so clones listed, roughly 83% are singletons. The specimen was PBMCs. Source of these receptors: a man aged 18-30 years in good health and CMV-seronegative.

The rearrangement joins TRBV19 to TRBJ1-2; D gene ambiguous. This CDR3 has 13 residues. The V and J ends lost 5 bases and 4 bases respectively, with 11 bases between them. Germline lookup yields CDR1 LNHDA and CDR2 SQIVND (reference sequence). CDR3 in DNA: TGTGCCAGTAGTCCAGCAGGCTTCTATGGCTACACCTTC. Translated: CASSPAGFYGYTF.

The rearrangement links TRBV19 to TRBJ2-5; 9 nucleotides match TRBD2. With 10 bases clipped from V and 4 bases from J, the junction kept 10 bases outside the gene matches. CDR3 size: 14 residues. CDR1 LNHDA and CDR2 SQIVND come from the germline V gene (reference sequence). The CDR3 DNA is TGTGCCACCCGACCCCGCGGGGGGGTAGAGACCCAGTACTTC. Protein sequence: CATRPRGGVETQYF.

This chain uses TRBV5-4 with TRBJ2-5; 7 bases are shared with TRBD2. From germline, CDR1 is SGHNT and CDR2 YYREEE (reference sequence). The CDR3 sequence is 15 residues long. With V trimmed by 1 base and J by 4 bases, 7 bases remained unmatched. CDR3 protein: CASSLREGRGETQYF. CDR3 in DNA: TGTGCCAGCAGCTTGAGGGAGGGCCGCGGAGAGACCCAGTACTTC.

The J gene is TRBJ2-7, the V gene TRBV5-8; D is perhaps TRBD1 (5 bases). Germline V gene sequence: CDR1 SGHTS, CDR2 YDEGEE. Between the trimmed V and J ends, which lost 1 base and 4 bases, there was a span of 12 bases. The CDR3 runs to 14 residues. CDR3 nucleotide sequence: TGTGCCAGCAGCTTGCAGGGCAGGGAATACGAGCAGTACTTC. The encoded protein is CASSLQGREYEQYF.

CDR3 nucleotides: TGTGCCAGCAGCTACGGGACTAGCGGTTTGAATGAGCAGTTCTTC. As protein: CASSYGTSGLNEQFF. The rearrangement uses TRBV5-4 and TRBJ2-1, with TRBD2 identical over 11 bases. Germline assignment: CDR1 SGHNT and CDR2 YYREEE (reference sequence). The CDR3 is made up of 15 amino acids. The J segment lost 7 bases and the V segment lost 3 bases, leaving 6 bases of the junction unmatched.

This chain joins TRBV5-6 and TRBJ1-2; TRBD1 aligns across 10 bases. The CDR3 is 16 amino acids. With V trimmed by 0 bases and J by 2 bases, 4 bases remained unmatched. Germline V gene lookup returns CDR1 SGHDT and CDR2 YYEEEE. CDR3 sequence: CASSLAGTGDNYGYTF. The DNA for the CDR3 is TGTGCCAGCAGCTTGGCAGGGACAGGGGACAACTATGGCTACACCTTC.

The chain is built from TRBV27 and TRBJ1-1; possibly TRBD1 for D (6 bases). The CDR3 length is 15 residues. V was shortened by 3 bases and J by 3 bases, with 14 bases between the two germline ends. CDR1 MNHEY and CDR2 SMNVEV come from the germline V gene (reference sequence). The CDR3 DNA sequence: TGTGCCAGCAGTTTGGGGGCTGCAGGGGACACTGAAGCTTTCTTT. Translating gives CASSLGAAGDTEAFF.

V is TRBV21-1 and J is TRBJ2-2; the table's D call, TRBD1, was not checked against the DNA. TRBV21-1 is a pseudogene. CDR3 length equals 18 residues. The CDR3 nucleotides read TGTGCCAGCAGCAAATTTGGGACAGGGGGGACGAACACCGGGGAGCTGTTTTTT. Residues: CASSKFGTGGTNTGELFF.

V is TRBV7-8 and J is TRBJ2-7, with a tentative D call TRBD1 (6 bases). The CDR3 runs 14 residues. Germline CDR1 reads SGHVS; CDR2 reads FQNEAQ. Trimming took off 5 bases at V and 4 bases at J, with 15 bases between the two ends. The CDR3 sequence is CASSAESQGYEQYF. The CDR3 region has the DNA TGTGCCAGCAGCGCCGAGTCTCAGGGGTACGAGCAGTACTTC.

The gene calls are TRBV5-6 and TRBJ2-7, with D possibly TRBD1 on 6 matching bases. V was trimmed by 4 bases and J by 2 bases, leaving 10 bases between them. The CDR3 is made up of 13 amino acids. Germline lookup yields CDR1 SGHDT and CDR2 YYEEEE. This CDR3 reads CASSPDRAYEQYF. As DNA, the CDR3 is TGTGCCAGCAGCCCGGACAGAGCCTACGAGCAGTACTTC.

J is TRBJ2-7 and V is TRBV6-5; 8 bases line up with TRBD1. CDR3 length equals 14 residues. Germline CDR1 is MNHEY and CDR2 is SVGAGI. Losses at the gene ends were 6 bases for V and 4 bases for J; bases not matched to a gene: 8. The CDR3 spells CASSSQGDKYEQYF. The CDR3 DNA is TGTGCCAGCAGCTCACAGGGGGACAAATACGAGCAGTACTTC.

The chain recombines TRBV5-1 with TRBJ2-5; a possible D gene is TRBD1 (6 bases). Looked up from germline, CDR1 is SGHRS and CDR2 is YFSETQ. The V end lost 4 bases, the J end lost 1 base, and 11 bases lay between the germline ends. This CDR3 has 14 residues. The CDR3 here is CASSQGLAQETQYF. The CDR3 DNA reads as TGCGCCAGCAGCCAGGGGTTAGCCCAAGAGACCCAGTACTTC.

The chain combines TRBV19 with TRBJ1-2; 9 bases line up with TRBD1. CDR3 length: 15 residues. CDR1 and CDR2 from the germline V gene are LNHDA and SQIVND (reference sequence). Germline trimming cut 0 bases from V and 3 bases from J; bases unmatched to any gene: 2. Here the CDR3 reads CASSIEGQGYYGYTF. CDR3 DNA sequence: TGTGCCAGTAGTATAGAGGGACAGGGCTACTATGGCTACACCTTC. Variable domain in full (rest from reference TRBV19 and TRBJ1-2): DGGITQSPKYLFRKEGQNVTLSCEQNLNHDAMYWYRQDPGQGLRLIYYSQIVNDFQKGDIAEGYSVSREKKESFPLTVTSAQKNPTAFYLCASSIEGQGYYGYTFGSGTRLTVV.